This is a list of T cell receptor beta chains from one sample in a study of cytomegalovirus exposure and HLA in healthy donors. Produced via immunoSEQ multiplex PCR; TCRdb's table is partial and in-frame only. The sample consists of approximately 150,000 clones, around three quarters of them appearing once. Sequencing was performed on PBMCs. Receptor source: a man aged 40-49 years in good health and CMV-seropositive. Both conserved end residues are part of each CDR3. Each record gives: CDR3 DNA, CDR3 protein, V gene, J gene, D gene, clone size. D genes are given only for firm matches. Clone size is shown for a subset of rows, as once, few, many or a class of expanded clone.

cdr3_nt: TGTGCCAGCAGTACCGGGACAGGGAATCAGCCCCAGCATTTT; cdr3_aa: CASSTGTGNQPQHF; v_call: TRBV6-5; j_call: TRBJ1-5; d_call: TRBD1; clone_size: NA
cdr3_nt: TGTGCCAGCAGAACGGGACAGGTTCCCTACGAGCAGTACTTC; cdr3_aa: CASRTGQVPYEQYF; v_call: TRBV27; j_call: TRBJ2-7; d_call: TRBD1; clone_size: few
cdr3_nt: TGTGCCAGCTCACCCCGGGACAGGGGAGCCTACGAGCAGTACTTC; cdr3_aa: CASSPRDRGAYEQYF; v_call: TRBV18; j_call: TRBJ2-7; d_call: TRBD1; clone_size: NA
cdr3_nt: TGTGCCAGTAGTATAGATAGCATTCCGGGACTCAGCGGGGAGCTGTTTTTT; cdr3_aa: CASSIDSIPGLSGELFF; v_call: TRBV19; j_call: TRBJ2-2; d_call: NA; clone_size: once
cdr3_nt: TGTGCCAGCAGGGACAGGGGATACACCGGGGAGCTGTTTTTT; cdr3_aa: CASRDRGYTGELFF; v_call: TRBV27; j_call: TRBJ2-2; d_call: TRBD1; clone_size: NA
cdr3_nt: TGCGCCAGCAGCTTAACCCCCCTAGCGCGCCACAATGAGCAGTTCTTC; cdr3_aa: CASSLTPLARHNEQFF; v_call: TRBV5-1; j_call: TRBJ2-1; d_call: NA; clone_size: NA
cdr3_nt: TGCGCCAGCAGCCCGAGCGGAGCCTACGAGCAGTACTTC; cdr3_aa: CASSPSGAYEQYF; v_call: TRBV5-1; j_call: TRBJ2-7; d_call: NA; clone_size: NA
cdr3_nt: TGTGCCAGCAGCCAAGCGGACGGCCAGGGGAGCTATGGCTACACCTTC; cdr3_aa: CASSQADGQGSYGYTF; v_call: TRBV4-2; j_call: TRBJ1-2; d_call: NA; clone_size: once
cdr3_nt: TGCAGCGTGGCCTGGACAGGGTCGGGTGAGCAGTTCTTC; cdr3_aa: CSVAWTGSGEQFF; v_call: TRBV29-1; j_call: TRBJ2-1; d_call: TRBD1; clone_size: NA
cdr3_nt: TGTGCTAGTGGCCTCTCTGGGGCCAACGTCCTGACTTTC; cdr3_aa: CASGLSGANVLTF; v_call: TRBV12-5; j_call: TRBJ2-6; d_call: NA; clone_size: NA
cdr3_nt: TGTGCCAGCAGCTCGCAGGGGCCCAATGAAAAACTGTTTTTT; cdr3_aa: CASSSQGPNEKLFF; v_call: TRBV5-4; j_call: TRBJ1-4; d_call: NA; clone_size: few
cdr3_nt: TGCGCCAGCAGCAGGACAGGGGGCATCGAAGGTGAGCAGTTCTTC; cdr3_aa: CASSRTGGIEGEQFF; v_call: TRBV5-1; j_call: TRBJ2-1; d_call: TRBD1; clone_size: NA
cdr3_nt: TGTGCCAGCAGTTACGCCATAGGGGCCGATACGCAGTATTTT; cdr3_aa: CASSYAIGADTQYF; v_call: TRBV28; j_call: TRBJ2-3; d_call: NA; clone_size: NA
cdr3_nt: TGTGCCAGCAGCGTAGCTGGCAGCAATCAGCCCCAGCATTTT; cdr3_aa: CASSVAGSNQPQHF; v_call: TRBV9; j_call: TRBJ1-5; d_call: NA; clone_size: few
cdr3_nt: TGTGCCAGTAGTAAGCGCGGGGGCTCCTACAATGAGCAGTTCTTC; cdr3_aa: CASSKRGGSYNEQFF; v_call: TRBV19; j_call: TRBJ2-1; d_call: TRBD2; clone_size: once
cdr3_nt: TGTGCCAGCAGCTTAGCGTACGGGAGTGGAGAGACCCAGTACTTC; cdr3_aa: CASSLAYGSGETQYF; v_call: TRBV7-2; j_call: TRBJ2-5; d_call: NA; clone_size: NA
cdr3_nt: TGTGCCAGCAGCTTGAGTCTACTAGCGGGAGGGCAAGCAGATACGCAGTATTTT; cdr3_aa: CASSLSLLAGGQADTQYF; v_call: TRBV5-6; j_call: TRBJ2-3; d_call: TRBD2; clone_size: few
cdr3_nt: TGTGCCAGCTCACCACCGAGTCGGGGACAGGGCTCCTACGAGCAGTACTTC; cdr3_aa: CASSPPSRGQGSYEQYF; v_call: TRBV18; j_call: TRBJ2-7; d_call: TRBD1; clone_size: NA
cdr3_nt: TGTGCCAGCAGTTCACCTGTGACAGCCAATTCACCCCTCCACTTT; cdr3_aa: CASSSPVTANSPLHF; v_call: TRBV28; j_call: TRBJ1-6; d_call: NA; clone_size: once
cdr3_nt: TGTGCCAGCAGTTTAGGGTCGACATTGGCGGGAGGGTCCTACGAGCAGTACTTC; cdr3_aa: CASSLGSTLAGGSYEQYF; v_call: TRBV28; j_call: TRBJ2-7; d_call: TRBD2; clone_size: NA
cdr3_nt: TGTGCCAGCAGCTCACAGAACCAAGAGACCCAGTACTTC; cdr3_aa: CASSSQNQETQYF; v_call: TRBV5-5; j_call: TRBJ2-5; d_call: NA; clone_size: NA
cdr3_nt: TGTGCCAGCAGTGAATGGCTCACGGGGAGGACTAATGAAAAACTGTTTTTT; cdr3_aa: CASSEWLTGRTNEKLFF; v_call: TRBV25-1; j_call: TRBJ1-4; d_call: NA; clone_size: NA
cdr3_nt: TGCAGCGTGGGGACAGGGACCTACGAGCAGTACTTC; cdr3_aa: CSVGTGTYEQYF; v_call: TRBV29-1; j_call: TRBJ2-7; d_call: TRBD1; clone_size: once
cdr3_nt: TGTGCCAGTAGTTCGGGCCTAGCCGAGCAGTTCTTC; cdr3_aa: CASSSGLAEQFF; v_call: TRBV19; j_call: TRBJ2-1; d_call: NA; clone_size: NA
cdr3_nt: TGTGCCAGCAGCCCGGGACAGCTTAATGAAAAACTGTTTTTT; cdr3_aa: CASSPGQLNEKLFF; v_call: TRBV7-2; j_call: TRBJ1-4; d_call: TRBD1; clone_size: once
cdr3_nt: TGTGCCAGCTCAGTTGGGACTAGCGGGAGTGGGAACAATGAGCAGTTCTTC; cdr3_aa: CASSVGTSGSGNNEQFF; v_call: TRBV18; j_call: TRBJ2-1; d_call: TRBD2; clone_size: NA
cdr3_nt: TGTGCCAGCTCACCCCTTTTAGAAGTCCACGAGCAGTACTTC; cdr3_aa: CASSPLLEVHEQYF; v_call: TRBV18; j_call: TRBJ2-7; d_call: NA; clone_size: NA
cdr3_nt: TGTGCCAGCGGCCCCCCGGGGGTCGGCTACACCTTC; cdr3_aa: CASGPPGVGYTF; v_call: TRBV27; j_call: TRBJ1-2; d_call: NA; clone_size: NA
cdr3_nt: TGCGCCAGCAGCGAGTCTAGCGGGAGTTTTGAGCAGTTCTTC; cdr3_aa: CASSESSGSFEQFF; v_call: TRBV5-1; j_call: TRBJ2-1; d_call: TRBD2; clone_size: NA
cdr3_nt: TGTTCCAGCAGCCCCCCGGGACTAGCGGGCGCCAATGAGCAGTTCTTC; cdr3_aa: CSSSPPGLAGANEQFF; v_call: TRBV7-9; j_call: TRBJ2-1; d_call: TRBD2; clone_size: NA